This entry lists 2 T cell receptor beta chains sequenced from one sample in a study of response to subunit inactivated influenza vaccine. TCRdb re-called the RT-PCR reads through MiXCR, storing one row per CDR3 protein. In the table there are around 580,000 distinct CDR3 sequences, about 11% of which are singletons. The source was PBMCs from blood, collected on the day of vaccination. These receptors were collected from a middle-aged man who received an inactivated influenza vaccine.

This chain links TRBV2 with TRBJ2-7; 10 nucleotides match TRBD1. In germline, CDR1 is SNHLY, CDR2 FYNNEI. CDR3 length equals 16 residues. The ends lost 4 bases at V and 3 bases at J; junction bases unmatched: 9. The DNA for the CDR3 is TGTGCCAGCAGTGGGGTCGGGGGGGACAGGGGCTACGAGCAGTACTTC. It specifies CASSGVGGDRGYEQYF.

This chain joins TRBV9 and TRBJ2-7; D remains unclear. Trimming removed 0 bases from V and 3 bases from J, with 10 bases in between. This CDR3 has 14 amino acids. Germline CDR1 SGDLS, CDR2 YYNGEE. DNA of the CDR3: TGTGCCAGCAGCGTAGCCTCAAACAGCTACGAGCAGTACTTC. Translated: CASSVASNSYEQYF.